This record looks at one TCR beta chain sequence and its context. PCR amplification relied on 60 Vbeta primers (plus 13 Jbeta primers). Assay used: immunoSEQ multiplex PCR; TCRdb lists only in-frame clones, some missing. Among 100,000 to 150,000 clones listed, roughly 80% were seen once. The data were taken from a study of cytomegalovirus exposure and HLA in healthy donors. The CDR3 contains 16 residues. Deletions cut 0 bases from V and 7 bases from J, with 13 bases between. Germline V CDR1 and CDR2: MNHEY, SVGAGI. V is TRBV6-5 and J is TRBJ1-6; a weak D match, TRBD1 (5 bases). The clonotype was recovered from a man younger than 30 in good health and CMV-seropositive. The sample consisted of PBMCs. CDR3 residues: CASSYSGGAMNSPLHF. CDR3 nucleotides: TGTGCCAGCAGTTACTCGGGGGGAGCCATGAATTCACCCCTCCACTTT.